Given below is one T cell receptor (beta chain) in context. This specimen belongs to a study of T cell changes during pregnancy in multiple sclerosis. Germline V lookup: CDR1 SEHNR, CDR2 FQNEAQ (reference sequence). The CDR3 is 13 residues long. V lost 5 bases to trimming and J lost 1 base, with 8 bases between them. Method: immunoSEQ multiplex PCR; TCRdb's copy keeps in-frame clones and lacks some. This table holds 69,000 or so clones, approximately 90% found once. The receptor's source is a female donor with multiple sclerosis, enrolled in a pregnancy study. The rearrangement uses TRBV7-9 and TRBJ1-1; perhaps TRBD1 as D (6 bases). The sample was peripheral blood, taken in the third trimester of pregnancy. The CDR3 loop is CASSATGNTEAFF. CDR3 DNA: TGTGCCAGCAGCGCGACAGGGAACACTGAAGCTTTCTTT.